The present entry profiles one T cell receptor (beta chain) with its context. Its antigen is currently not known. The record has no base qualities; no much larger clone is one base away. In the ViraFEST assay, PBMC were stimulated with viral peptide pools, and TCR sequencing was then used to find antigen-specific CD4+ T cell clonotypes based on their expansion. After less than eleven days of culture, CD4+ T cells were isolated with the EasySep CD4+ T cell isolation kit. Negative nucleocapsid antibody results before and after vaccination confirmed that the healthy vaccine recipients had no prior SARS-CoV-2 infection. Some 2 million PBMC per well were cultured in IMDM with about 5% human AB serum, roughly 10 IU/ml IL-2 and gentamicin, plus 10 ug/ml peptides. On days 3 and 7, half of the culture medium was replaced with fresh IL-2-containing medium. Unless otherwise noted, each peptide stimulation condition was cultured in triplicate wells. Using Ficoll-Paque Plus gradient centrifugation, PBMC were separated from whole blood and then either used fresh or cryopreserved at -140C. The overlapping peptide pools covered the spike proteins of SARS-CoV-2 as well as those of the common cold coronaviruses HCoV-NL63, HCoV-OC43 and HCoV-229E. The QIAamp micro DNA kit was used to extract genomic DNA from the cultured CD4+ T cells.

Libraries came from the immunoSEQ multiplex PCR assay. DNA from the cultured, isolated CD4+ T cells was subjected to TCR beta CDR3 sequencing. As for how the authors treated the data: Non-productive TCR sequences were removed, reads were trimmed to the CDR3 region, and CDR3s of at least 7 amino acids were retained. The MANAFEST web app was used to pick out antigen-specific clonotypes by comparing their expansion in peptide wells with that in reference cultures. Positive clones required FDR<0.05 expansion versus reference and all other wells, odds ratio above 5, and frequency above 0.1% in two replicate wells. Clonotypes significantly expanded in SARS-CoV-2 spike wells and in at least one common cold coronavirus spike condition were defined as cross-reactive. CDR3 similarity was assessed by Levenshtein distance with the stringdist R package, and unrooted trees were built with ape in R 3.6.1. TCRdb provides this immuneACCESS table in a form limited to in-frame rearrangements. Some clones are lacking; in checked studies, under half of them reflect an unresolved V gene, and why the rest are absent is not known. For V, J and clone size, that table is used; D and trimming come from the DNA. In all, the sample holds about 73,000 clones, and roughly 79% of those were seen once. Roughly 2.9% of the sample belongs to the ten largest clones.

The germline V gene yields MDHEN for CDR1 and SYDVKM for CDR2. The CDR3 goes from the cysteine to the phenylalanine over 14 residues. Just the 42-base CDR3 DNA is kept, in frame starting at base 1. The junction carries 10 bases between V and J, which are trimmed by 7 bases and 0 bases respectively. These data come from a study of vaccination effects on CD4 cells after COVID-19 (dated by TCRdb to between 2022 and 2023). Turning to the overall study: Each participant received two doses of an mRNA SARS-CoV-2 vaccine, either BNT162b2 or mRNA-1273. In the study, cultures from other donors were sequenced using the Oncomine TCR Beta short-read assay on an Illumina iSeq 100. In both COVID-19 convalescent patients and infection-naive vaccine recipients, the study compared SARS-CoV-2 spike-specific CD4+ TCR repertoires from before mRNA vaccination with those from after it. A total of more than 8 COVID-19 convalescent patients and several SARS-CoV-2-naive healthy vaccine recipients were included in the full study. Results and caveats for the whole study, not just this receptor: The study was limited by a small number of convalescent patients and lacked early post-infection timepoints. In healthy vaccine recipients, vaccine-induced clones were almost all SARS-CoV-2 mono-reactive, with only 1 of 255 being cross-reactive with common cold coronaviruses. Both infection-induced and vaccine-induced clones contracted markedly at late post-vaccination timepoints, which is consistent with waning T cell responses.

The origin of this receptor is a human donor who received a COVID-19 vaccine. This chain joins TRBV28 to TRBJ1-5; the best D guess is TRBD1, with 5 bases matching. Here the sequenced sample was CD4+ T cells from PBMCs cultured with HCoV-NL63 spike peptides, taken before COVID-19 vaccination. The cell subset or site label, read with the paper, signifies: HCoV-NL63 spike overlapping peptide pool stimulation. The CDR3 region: CASNPGGSNQPQHF. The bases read TGTGCCAGCAACCCTGGGGGTAGCAATCAGCCCCAGCATTTT.